This T cell receptor beta chain was sequenced during a study of shared clonotypes between healthy human individuals. Study-wide points: Enrolling few donors narrowed the genetic and exposure-history diversity that was represented.

For this clone: Its antigen is not known.

All donors were Caucasian adults living in Nashville, Tennessee. The study ran the assay at deep level. The protocol was immunoSEQ multiplex PCR, while the TCRdb copy is restricted to in-frame clones and leaves out a portion. This sample carries about 1 million clones, 75% of them seen once, and the ten largest clones take about 1.5%. CDR1 is MNHEY, CDR2 SVGAGI, per germline. This CDR3 has 11 amino acids. V lost 5 bases to trimming and J lost 8 bases, with 7 bases between them. The sequence was collected from a young man in good health. This chain links TRBV6-5 with TRBJ1-3; D ambiguous. The sequenced sample was memory CD4+ T cells sorted from blood. Specified subset: CD45RA-negative fraction. The CDR3 spells CASSQRDTIYF. CDR3 DNA sequence: TGTGCCAGCAGTCAGAGGGACACCATATATTTT.